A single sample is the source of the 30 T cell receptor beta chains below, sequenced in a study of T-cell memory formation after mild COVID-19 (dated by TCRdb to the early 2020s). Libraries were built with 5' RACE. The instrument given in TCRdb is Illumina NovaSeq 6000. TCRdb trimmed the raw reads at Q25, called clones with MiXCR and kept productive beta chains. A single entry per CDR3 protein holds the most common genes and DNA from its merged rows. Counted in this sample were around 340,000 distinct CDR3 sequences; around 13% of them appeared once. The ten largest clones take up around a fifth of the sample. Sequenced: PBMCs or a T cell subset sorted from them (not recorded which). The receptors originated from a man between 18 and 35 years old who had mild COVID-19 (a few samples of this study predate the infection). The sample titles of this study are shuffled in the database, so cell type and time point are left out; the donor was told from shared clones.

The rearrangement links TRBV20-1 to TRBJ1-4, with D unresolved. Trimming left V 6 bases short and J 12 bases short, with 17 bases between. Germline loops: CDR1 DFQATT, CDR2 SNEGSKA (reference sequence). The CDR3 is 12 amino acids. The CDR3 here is CSAPKGPGELFF. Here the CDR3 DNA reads TGCAGTGCCCCTAAAGGACCTGGGGAACTGTTTTTT.

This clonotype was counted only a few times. This CDR3 reads CASSSRTQPRNTGELFF. CDR3 DNA: TGCGCCAGCAGCTCACGGACCCAGCCCAGAAACACCGGGGAGCTGTTTTTT. This chain connects TRBV4-3 to TRBJ2-2; D is uncertain. The V and J ends lost 5 bases and 2 bases respectively, with 18 bases between them. Germline V CDR1 and CDR2: LGHNA, YSLEER. This CDR3 is 17 amino acids long.

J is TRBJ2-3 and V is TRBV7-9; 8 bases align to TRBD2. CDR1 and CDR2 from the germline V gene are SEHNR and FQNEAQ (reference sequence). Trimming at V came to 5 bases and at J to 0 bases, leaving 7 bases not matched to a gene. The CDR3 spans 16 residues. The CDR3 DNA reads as TGTGCCAGCAGCGTGACGCGGGGGGCGAGCACAGATACGCAGTATTTT. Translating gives CASSVTRGASTDTQYF. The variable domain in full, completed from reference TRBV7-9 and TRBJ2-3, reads DTGVSQNPRHKITKRGQNVTFRCDPISEHNRLYWYRQTLGQGPEFLTYFQNEAQLEKSRLLSDRFSAERPKGSFSTLEIQRTEQGDSAMYLCASSVTRGASTDTQYFGPGTRLTVL.

The CDR3 DNA is TGTGCCAGCAGTTACCCCACGGCGGGGGGGCGGGCAGATACGCAGTATTTT. This encodes CASSYPTAGGRADTQYF. V and J are TRBV6-2 or TRBV6-3 and TRBJ2-3, with 9 bases fitting TRBD2. Germline CDR1 is MNHEY and CDR2 is SVGEGT. J gave up 4 bases and V 2 bases, and 10 bases lay outside the gene matches. The CDR3 loop spans 17 amino acids.

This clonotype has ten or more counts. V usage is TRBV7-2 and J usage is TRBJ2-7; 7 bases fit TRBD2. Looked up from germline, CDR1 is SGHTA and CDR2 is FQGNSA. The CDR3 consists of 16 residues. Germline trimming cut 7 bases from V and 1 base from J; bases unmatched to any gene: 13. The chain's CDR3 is CASTRDRAGRSYEQYF. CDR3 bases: TGTGCCAGCACTAGGGACCGAGCGGGGCGATCCTACGAGCAGTACTTC.

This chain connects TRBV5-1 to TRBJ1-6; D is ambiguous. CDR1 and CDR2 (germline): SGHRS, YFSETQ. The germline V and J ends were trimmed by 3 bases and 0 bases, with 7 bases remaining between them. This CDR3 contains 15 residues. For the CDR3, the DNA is TGCGCCAGCAGCTGGGAGGGCTCCTATAATTCACCCCTCCACTTT. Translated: CASSWEGSYNSPLHF.

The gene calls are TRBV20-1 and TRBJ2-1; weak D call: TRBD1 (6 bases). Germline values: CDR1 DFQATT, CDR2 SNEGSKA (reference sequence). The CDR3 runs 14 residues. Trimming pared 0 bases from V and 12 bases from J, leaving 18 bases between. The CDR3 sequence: CSAREQGGGRGQFF. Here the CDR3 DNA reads TGCAGTGCTAGAGAACAGGGTGGGGGTCGAGGGCAGTTCTTC.

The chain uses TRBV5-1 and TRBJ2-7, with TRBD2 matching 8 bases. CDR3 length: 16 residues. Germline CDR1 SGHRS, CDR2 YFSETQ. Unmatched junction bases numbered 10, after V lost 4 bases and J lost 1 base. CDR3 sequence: CASSRSRPSGSYEQYF. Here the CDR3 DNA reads TGCGCCAGCAGCCGTAGTAGGCCTAGCGGGTCCTACGAGCAGTACTTC.

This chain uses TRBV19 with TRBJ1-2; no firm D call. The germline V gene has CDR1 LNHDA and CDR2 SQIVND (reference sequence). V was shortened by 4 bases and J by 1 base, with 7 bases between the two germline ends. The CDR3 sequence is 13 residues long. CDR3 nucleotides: TGTGCCAGTAGTACAAGTGATAACTATGGCTACACCTTC. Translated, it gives CASSTSDNYGYTF.

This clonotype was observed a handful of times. CDR3: CATCSGESTDTQYF. The CDR3 DNA follows: TGTGCCACCTGTTCCGGGGAAAGCACAGATACGCAGTATTTT. The gene calls are TRBV6-2 or TRBV6-3 and TRBJ2-3; D may be TRBD2 (5 bases). Germline lookup yields CDR1 MNHEY and CDR2 SVGEGT. This CDR3 has 14 residues. V was clipped by 10 bases and J by 0 bases, with 14 bases between them.

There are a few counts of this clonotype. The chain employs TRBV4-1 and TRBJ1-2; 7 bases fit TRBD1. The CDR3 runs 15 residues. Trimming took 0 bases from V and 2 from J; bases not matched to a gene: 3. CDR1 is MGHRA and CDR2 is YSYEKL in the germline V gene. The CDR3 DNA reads TGCGCCAGCAGCCAAGAACACAGGGGAAACTATGGCTACACCTTC. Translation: CASSQEHRGNYGYTF.

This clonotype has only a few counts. The CDR3 loop is CASSQEGAGGSETQYF. CDR3 in DNA: TGCGCCAGCAGCCAAGAGGGGGCAGGAGGCTCCGAGACCCAGTACTTC. This rearrangement joins TRBV4-1 to TRBJ2-5; D might be TRBD1 (6 bases). Germline V gene lookup returns CDR1 MGHRA and CDR2 YSYEKL. The CDR3 sequence is 16 residues long. The V and J ends lost 0 bases and 5 bases respectively, with 16 bases between them.

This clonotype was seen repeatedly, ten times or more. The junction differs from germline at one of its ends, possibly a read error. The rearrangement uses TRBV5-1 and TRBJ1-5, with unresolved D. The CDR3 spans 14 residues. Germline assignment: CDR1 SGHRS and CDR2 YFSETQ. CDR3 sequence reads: CAISPFGSAQPQHF. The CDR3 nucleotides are TGCGCCATCAGCCCCTTCGGGTCCGCTCAGCCCCAGCATTTT.

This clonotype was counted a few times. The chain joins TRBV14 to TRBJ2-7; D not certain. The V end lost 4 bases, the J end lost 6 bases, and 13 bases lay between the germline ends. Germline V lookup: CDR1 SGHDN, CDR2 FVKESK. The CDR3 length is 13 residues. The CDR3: CASSLGNGVEQYV. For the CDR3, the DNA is TGTGCCAGCAGCCTAGGGAATGGTGTCGAGCAGTACGTC.

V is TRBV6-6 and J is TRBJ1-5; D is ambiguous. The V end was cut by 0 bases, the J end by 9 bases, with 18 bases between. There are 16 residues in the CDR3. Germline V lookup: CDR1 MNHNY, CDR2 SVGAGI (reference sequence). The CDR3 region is CASSYSGQVQIMPQHF. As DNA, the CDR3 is TGTGCCAGCAGTTACTCAGGCCAGGTCCAAATCATGCCCCAGCATTTT.

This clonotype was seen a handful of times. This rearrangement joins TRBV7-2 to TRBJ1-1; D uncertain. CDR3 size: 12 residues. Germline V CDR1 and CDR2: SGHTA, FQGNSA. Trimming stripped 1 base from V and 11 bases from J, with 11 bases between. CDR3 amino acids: CASSLDRVGAFF. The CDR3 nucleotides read TGTGCCAGCAGCTTAGATCGGGTAGGGGCTTTCTTT.

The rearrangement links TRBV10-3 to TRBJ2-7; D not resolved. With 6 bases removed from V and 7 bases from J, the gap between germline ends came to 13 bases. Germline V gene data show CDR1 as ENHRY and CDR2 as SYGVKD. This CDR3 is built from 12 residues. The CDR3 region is CAISYDSGEQYF. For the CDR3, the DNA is TGTGCCATCAGCTACGACTCGGGTGAGCAGTACTTC.

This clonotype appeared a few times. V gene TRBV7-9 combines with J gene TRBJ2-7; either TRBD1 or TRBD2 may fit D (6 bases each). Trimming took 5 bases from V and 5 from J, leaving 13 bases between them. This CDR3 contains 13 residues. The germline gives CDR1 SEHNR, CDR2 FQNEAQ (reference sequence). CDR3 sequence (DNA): TGTGCCAGCAGCCTTGGGGGGCTGGACGAGCAGTACTTC. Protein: CASSLGGLDEQYF.

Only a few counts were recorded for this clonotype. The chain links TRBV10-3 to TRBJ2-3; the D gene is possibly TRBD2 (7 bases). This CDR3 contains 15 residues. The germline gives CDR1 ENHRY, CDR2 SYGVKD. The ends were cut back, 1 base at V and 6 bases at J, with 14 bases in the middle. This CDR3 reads CAISELEGGPDTQYF. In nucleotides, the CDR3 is TGTGCCATCAGTGAGTTGGAGGGGGGGCCCGATACGCAGTATTTT.

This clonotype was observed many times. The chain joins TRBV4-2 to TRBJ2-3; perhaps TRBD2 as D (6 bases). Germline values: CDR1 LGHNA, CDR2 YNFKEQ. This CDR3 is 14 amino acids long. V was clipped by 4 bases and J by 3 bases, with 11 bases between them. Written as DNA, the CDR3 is TGTGCCAGCAGCCCTGGGACTTCGACAGATACGCAGTATTTT. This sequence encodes CASSPGTSTDTQYF.

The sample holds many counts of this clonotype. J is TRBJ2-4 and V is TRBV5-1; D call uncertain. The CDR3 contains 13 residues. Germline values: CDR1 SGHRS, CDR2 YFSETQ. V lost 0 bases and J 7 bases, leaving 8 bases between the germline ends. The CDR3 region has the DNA TGCGCCAGCAGCTTGGAACAGTGGAACATTCAGTACTTC. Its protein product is CASSLEQWNIQYF.

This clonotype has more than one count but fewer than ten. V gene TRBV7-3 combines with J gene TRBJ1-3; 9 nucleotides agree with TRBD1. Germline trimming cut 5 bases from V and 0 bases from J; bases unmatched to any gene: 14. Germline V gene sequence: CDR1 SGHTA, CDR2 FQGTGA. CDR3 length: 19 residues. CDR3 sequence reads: CASSPGTDRGSLSGNTIYF. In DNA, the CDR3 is TGTGCCAGCAGCCCCGGAACGGACAGGGGCTCTCTCTCTGGAAACACCATATATTTT.

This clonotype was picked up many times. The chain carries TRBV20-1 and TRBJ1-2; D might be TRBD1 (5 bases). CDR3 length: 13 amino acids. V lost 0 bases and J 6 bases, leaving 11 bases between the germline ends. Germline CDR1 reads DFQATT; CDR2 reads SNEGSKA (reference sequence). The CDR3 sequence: CSARDSAGNGYTF. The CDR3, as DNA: TGCAGTGCTAGAGATTCGGCAGGGAATGGCTACACCTTC.

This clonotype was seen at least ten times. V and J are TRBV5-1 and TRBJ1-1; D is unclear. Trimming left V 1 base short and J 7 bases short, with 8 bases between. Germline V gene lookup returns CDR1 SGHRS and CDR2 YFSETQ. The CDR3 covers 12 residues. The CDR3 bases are TGCGCCAGCAGCTTGACGAAGGGTGAAGCTTTCTTT. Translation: CASSLTKGEAFF.

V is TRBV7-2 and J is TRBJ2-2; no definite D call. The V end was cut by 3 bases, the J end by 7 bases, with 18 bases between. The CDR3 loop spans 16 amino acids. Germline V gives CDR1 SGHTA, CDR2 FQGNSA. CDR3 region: CASSFSPTRLDGELFF. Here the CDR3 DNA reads TGTGCCAGCAGCTTCTCTCCGACGCGATTGGACGGGGAGCTGTTTTTT.

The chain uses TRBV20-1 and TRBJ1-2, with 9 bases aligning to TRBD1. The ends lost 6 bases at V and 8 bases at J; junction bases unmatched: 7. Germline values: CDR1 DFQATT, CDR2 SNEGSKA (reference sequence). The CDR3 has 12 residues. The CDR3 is CSATGTGRGYTF. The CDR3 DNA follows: TGCAGTGCGACCGGGACAGGGAGAGGCTACACCTTC.

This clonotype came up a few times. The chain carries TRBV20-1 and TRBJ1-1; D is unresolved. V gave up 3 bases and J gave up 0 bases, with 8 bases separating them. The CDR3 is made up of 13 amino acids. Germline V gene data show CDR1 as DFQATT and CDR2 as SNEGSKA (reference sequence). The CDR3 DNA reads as TGCAGTGCTAGTTACGGTGTGAACACTGAAGCTTTCTTT. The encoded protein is CSASYGVNTEAFF.

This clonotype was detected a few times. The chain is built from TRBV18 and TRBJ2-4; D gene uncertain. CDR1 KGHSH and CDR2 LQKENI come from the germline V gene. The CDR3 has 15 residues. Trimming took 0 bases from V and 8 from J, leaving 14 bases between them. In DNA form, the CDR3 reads TGTGCCAGCTCACCACCGTCCCGCGTTTCAGACATTCAGTACTTC. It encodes CASSPPSRVSDIQYF.

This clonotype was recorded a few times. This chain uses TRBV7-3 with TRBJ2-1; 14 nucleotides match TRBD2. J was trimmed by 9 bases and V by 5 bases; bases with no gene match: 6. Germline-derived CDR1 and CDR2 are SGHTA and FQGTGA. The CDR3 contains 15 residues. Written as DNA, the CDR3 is TGTGCCAGCAGCCTGTCCGGGACTAGCGGGGGTGAGCAGTTCTTC. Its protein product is CASSLSGTSGGEQFF. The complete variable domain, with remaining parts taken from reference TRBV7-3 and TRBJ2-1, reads GAGVSQTPSNKVTEKGKYVELRCDPISGHTALYWYRQSLGQGPEFLIYFQGTGAADDSGLPNDRFFAVRPEGSVSTLKIQRTERGDSAVYLCASSLSGTSGGEQFFGPGTRLTVL.

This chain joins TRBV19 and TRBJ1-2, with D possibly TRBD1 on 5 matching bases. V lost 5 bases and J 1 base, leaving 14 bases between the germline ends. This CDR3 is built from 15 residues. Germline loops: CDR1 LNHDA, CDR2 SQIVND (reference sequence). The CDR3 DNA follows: TGTGCCAGTAGTCCCGCGTTGGGGGATAACTATGGCTACACCTTC. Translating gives CASSPALGDNYGYTF.